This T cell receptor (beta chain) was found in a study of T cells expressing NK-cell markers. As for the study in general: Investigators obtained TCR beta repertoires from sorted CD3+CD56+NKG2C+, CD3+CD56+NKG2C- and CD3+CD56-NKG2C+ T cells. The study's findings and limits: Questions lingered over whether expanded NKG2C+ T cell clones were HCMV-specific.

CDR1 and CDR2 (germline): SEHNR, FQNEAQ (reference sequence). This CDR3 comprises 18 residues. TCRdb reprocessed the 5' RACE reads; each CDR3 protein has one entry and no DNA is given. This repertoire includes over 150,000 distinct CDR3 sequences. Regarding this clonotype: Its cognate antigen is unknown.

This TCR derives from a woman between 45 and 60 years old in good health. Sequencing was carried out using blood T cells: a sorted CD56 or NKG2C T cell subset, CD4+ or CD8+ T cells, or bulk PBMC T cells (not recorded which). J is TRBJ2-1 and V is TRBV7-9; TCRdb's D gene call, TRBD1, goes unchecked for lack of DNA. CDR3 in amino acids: CASSLVPGTGTDYNEQFF. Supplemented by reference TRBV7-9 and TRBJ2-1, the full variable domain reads DTGVSQNPRHKITKRGQNVTFRCDPISEHNRLYWYRQTLGQGPEFLTYFQNEAQLEKSRLLSDRFSAERPKGSFSTLEIQRTEQGDSAMYLCASSLVPGTGTDYNEQFFGPGTRLTVL.